This T cell receptor (beta chain) was captured by sequencing in a study of T-cell memory formation after mild COVID-19 (dated by TCRdb to about 2021). For context, the study as a whole: TCR sequence clusters from the two donors were found to be largely donor specific. In two donors, T-cell clones that expanded and contracted after mild COVID-19 were followed by sequencing TCRalpha and TCRbeta repertoires longitudinally. Two young, previously healthy adult volunteers, one female and one male, were included in the cohort. What the research found in general, with its limitations: The detection of some responding clones in pre-infection memory suggests that pre-existing cross-reactive memory T cells joined the SARS-CoV-2 response. Contracting CD4+ clones were located mainly in the CM and EM memory subsets, whereas CD8+ clones were found to be enriched in EMRA. Only a couple of mild cases were covered in the study, and larger cohorts including severe cases with pre-infection samples were considered necessary. Clones contracting from day 15 to 85 had balanced CD4/CD8 phenotypes, while a second wave expanding from day 15 to 37 was biased towards CD4+. SARS-CoV-2 specificity was not confirmed for the second-wave clones peaking on day 37.

Ficoll-Paque density gradient centrifugation was used to isolate PBMCs. This clonotype has ten or more counts. Which antigen it targets is not known. Base qualities are missing; no much larger clone stands one base away. The sequencer was an Illumina NovaSeq 6000. TCRalpha and TCRbeta cDNA libraries were built by 5'RACE with constant-segment primers, adding sample barcodes and unique molecular identifiers. Trizol reagent was used to extract RNA from every sample. Library amplification was performed in two PCR steps, and a second sample barcode and Illumina TruSeq adapters were introduced in the second step. Sequencing of libraries was performed on an Illumina NovaSeq with 2 x 150 bp paired-end reads. As for the original processing: Reads were demultiplexed and collapsed into UMI-guided consensus sequences with migec v1.2.7. Using mixcr v2.1.11, the UMI consensuses were aligned to TRA and TRB V and J templates and assembled into clonotypes. Clonotypes were classified as expanded or contracted when called significant by both edgeR and NoisET, with noise models trained on biological replicates. edgeR calls used a false discovery rate-adjusted p below 0.01 and a log2 fold-change threshold of 1. As an exploratory analysis of dynamics, max-normalized trajectories of the 1000 most abundant clonotypes were examined with PCA combined with hierarchical clustering. Each responding clone was given a CD4 or CD8 phenotype based on the CD4+ and CD8+ repertoires, which had been sequenced separately. TCRdb cleaned the public reads at Q25 with fastp, built clones with MiXCR and kept in-frame beta chains. All rows with the same CDR3 protein become a single entry with the most common DNA and genes. TCRdb, rather than the study authors, made the V and J calls. The sample has about 320,000 distinct CDR3 sequences on record, more than 13% of them singletons. Roughly 21% of the sample rests with the top ten.

Its CDR3 holds 15 amino acids, cysteine through phenylalanine. Just the 45-base CDR3 DNA is kept, in frame starting at base 1. CDR1 and CDR2, looked up from the germline V gene, are MNHEY and SVGAGI. V is reduced by 0 bases and J by 6 bases, leaving a spacing of 11 bases between them. This TCR was recovered from a man between 18 and 29 years old who had mild COVID-19 (a few samples of this study predate the infection). The sample titles of this study are shuffled in the database, so cell type and time point are left out; the donor was told from shared clones. This chain joins TRBV6-5 to TRBJ1-4; no confident D gene assignment can be made. Material for sequencing was PBMCs or a T cell subset sorted from them (not recorded which). The CDR3 in this case is CASSYSTIGDEKLFF. The nucleotides are TGTGCCAGCAGTTACTCGACCATCGGAGATGAAAAACTGTTTTTT.